One and the same sample provided the 3 T cell receptor beta chains below, sequenced in a study of cytomegalovirus exposure and HLA in healthy donors. PCR involved 60 Vbeta and 13 Jbeta primers. Repertoires were generated with immunoSEQ multiplex PCR, while TCRdb's copy carries only in-frame clones and drops some. The sample gives approximately 120,000 clones, around 77% of which show up once; 9.5% to 15% is in the top ten. Sequencing was carried out using PBMCs. The receptors were sampled from a woman between 40 and 55 years old in good health and CMV-seropositive.

The chain joins TRBV6-5 to TRBJ2-7; 8 bases fit TRBD2. Per the germline V gene, CDR1 is MNHEY and CDR2 is SVGAGI. Trimming at V came to 8 bases and at J to 8 bases, leaving 14 bases not matched to a gene. The CDR3 sequence is 14 residues long. CDR3 in amino acids: CASGLAGRGVQQYF. The CDR3 coding sequence is TGTGCCAGCGGCTTAGCGGGGAGAGGGGTTCAGCAGTACTTC.

This clone is a singleton in its sample. V gene TRBV6-5 combines with J gene TRBJ2-5; 10 bases match TRBD1. The closer fit of TRBJ2-7 to the DNA end suggests the J call may be wrong. CDR1 is MNHEY and CDR2 is SVGAGI in the germline V gene. This CDR3 comprises 15 residues. The CDR3 DNA sequence: TGTGCCAGCAGGGATGGGACAGGGGTTTTCTACGAGCAGTACTTC. This translates into CASRDGTGVFYEQYF.

This chain joins TRBV6-1 and TRBJ1-5, with D possibly matching TRBD1 (6 bases). Germline values: CDR1 MNHNS, CDR2 SASEGT. V lost 6 bases to trimming and J lost 4 bases, with 16 bases between them. The CDR3 is made up of 15 amino acids. CDR3 in DNA: TGTGCCAGCAGGGACGACAGGCGCCTTAATCAGCCCCAGCATTTT. It encodes CASRDDRRLNQPQHF.